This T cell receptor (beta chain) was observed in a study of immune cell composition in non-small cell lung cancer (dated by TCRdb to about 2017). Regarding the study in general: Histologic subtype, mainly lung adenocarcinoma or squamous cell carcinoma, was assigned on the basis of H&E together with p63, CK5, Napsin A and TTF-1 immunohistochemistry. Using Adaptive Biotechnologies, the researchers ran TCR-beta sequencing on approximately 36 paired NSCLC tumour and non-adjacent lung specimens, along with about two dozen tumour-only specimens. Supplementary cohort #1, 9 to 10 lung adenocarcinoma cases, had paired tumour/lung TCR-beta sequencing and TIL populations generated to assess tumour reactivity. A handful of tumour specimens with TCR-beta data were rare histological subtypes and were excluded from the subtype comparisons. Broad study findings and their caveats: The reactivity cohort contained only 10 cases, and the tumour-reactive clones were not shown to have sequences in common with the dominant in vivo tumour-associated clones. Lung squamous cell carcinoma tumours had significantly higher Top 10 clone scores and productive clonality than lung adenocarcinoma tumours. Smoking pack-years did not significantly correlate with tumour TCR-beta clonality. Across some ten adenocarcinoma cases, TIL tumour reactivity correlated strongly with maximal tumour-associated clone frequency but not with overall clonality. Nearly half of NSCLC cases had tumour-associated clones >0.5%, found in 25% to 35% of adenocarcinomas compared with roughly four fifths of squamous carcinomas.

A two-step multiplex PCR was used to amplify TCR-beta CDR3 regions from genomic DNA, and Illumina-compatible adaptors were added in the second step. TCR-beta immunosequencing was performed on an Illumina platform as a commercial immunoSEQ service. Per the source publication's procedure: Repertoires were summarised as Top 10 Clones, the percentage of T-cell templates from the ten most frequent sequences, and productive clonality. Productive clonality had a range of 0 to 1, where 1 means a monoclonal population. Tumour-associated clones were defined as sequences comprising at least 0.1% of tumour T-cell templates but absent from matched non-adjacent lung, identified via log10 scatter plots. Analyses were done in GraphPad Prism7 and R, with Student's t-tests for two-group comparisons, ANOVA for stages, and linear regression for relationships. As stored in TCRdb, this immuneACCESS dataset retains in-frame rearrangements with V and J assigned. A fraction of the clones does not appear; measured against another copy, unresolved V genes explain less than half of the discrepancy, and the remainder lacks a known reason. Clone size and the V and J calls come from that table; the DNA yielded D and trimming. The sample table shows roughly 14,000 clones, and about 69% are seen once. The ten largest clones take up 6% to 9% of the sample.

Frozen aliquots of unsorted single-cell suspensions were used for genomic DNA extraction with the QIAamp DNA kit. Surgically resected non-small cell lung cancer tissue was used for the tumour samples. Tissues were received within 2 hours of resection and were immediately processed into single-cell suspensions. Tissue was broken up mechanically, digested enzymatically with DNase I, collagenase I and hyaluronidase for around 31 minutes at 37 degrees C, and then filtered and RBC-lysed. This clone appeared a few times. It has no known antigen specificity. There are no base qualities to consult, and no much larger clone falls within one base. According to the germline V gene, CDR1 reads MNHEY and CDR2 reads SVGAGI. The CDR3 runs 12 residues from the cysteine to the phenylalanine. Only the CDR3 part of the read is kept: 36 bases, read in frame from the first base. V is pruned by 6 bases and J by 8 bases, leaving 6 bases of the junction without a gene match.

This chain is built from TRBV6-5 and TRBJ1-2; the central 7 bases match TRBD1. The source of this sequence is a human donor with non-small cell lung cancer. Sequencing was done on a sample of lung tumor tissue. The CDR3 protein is CASRPSGGGYTF. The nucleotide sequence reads TGTGCCAGCAGACCCTCAGGGGGAGGCTACACCTTC.